What follows describes a single T cell receptor (beta chain). Its antigen is unidentified. Given a much more abundant clone one base away, this may be a read error. Individual cDNA molecules carried attached unique molecular identifiers. TCRdb reanalysed the 5' RACE reads using MiXCR and keeps one entry per CDR3 protein. Of fewer than 100,000 distinct CDR3 sequences in the sample, about 12% were seen once. The data belong to a study of early T cells in non-severe SARS-CoV-2 infection. General study results and limits: VDJdb-based matching was biased toward anti-spike CD8 responses and missed private and CD4 specificities.

The source material was whole blood. The TCR comes from an adult who was a healthcare worker with PCR-confirmed SARS-CoV-2 infection or an uninfected control (not recorded which).

Written as DNA, the CDR3 is TGTGCCAGCAGCTTGTCCCGGGACATGGGAAACTATGGCTACACCTTC. Amino acids: CASSLSRDMGNYGYTF. The chain joins TRBV5-6 to TRBJ1-2; D might be TRBD1 (6 bases). Germline CDR1 and CDR2: SGHDT and YYEEEE. This CDR3 comprises 16 residues. Trimming shortened V by 1 base and J by 2 bases, and 15 bases separated the two germline ends.